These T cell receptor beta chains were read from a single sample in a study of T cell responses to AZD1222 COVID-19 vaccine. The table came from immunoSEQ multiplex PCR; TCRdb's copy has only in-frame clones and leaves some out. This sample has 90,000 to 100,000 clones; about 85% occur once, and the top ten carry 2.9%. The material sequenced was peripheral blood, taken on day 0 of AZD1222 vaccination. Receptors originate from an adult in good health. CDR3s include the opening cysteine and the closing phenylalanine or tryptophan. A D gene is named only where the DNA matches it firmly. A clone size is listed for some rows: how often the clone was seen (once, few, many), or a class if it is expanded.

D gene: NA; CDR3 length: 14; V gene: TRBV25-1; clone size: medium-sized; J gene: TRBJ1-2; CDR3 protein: CASSEQGGYYGYTF; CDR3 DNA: TGTGCCAGCAGTGAACAGGGAGGTTACTATGGCTACACCTTC
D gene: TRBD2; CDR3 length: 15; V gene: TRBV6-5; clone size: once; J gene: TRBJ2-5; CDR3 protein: CASSYILAGAETQYF; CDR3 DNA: TGTGCCAGCAGTTACATCCTAGCGGGAGCAGAGACCCAGTACTTC
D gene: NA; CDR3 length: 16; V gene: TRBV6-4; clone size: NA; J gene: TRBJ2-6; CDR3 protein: CASSAEDSSGANVLTF; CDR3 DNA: TGTGCCAGCAGTGCGGAGGACAGCTCTGGGGCCAACGTCCTGACTTTC
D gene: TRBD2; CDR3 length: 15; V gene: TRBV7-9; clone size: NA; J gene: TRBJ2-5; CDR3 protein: CASSLAGTTVETQYF; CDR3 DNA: TGTGCCAGCAGCTTAGCCGGGACTACGGTGGAGACCCAGTACTTC
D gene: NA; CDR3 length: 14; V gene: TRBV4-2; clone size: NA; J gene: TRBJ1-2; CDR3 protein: CASSQTVANYGYTF; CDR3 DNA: TGTGCCAGCAGCCAGACGGTTGCTAACTATGGCTACACCTTC
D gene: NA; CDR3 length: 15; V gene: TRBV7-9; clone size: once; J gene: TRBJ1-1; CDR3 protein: CASSLGAGRETEAFF; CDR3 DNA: TGTGCCAGCAGCTTAGGGGCGGGGCGTGAAACTGAAGCTTTCTTT
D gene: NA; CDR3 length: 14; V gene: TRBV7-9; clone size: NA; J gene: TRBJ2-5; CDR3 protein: CASTPGGLQETQYF; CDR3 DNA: TGTGCCAGCACCCCCGGGGGCCTTCAAGAGACCCAGTACTTC
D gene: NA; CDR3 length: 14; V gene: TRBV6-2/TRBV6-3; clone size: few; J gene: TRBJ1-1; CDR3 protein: CASSSLMGYTEAFF; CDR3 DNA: TGTGCCAGCAGTTCGCTCATGGGATACACTGAAGCTTTCTTT
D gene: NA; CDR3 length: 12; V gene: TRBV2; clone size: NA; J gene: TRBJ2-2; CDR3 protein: CASSGGDGELFF; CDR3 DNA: TGTGCCAGCAGTGGAGGGGACGGGGAGCTGTTTTTT
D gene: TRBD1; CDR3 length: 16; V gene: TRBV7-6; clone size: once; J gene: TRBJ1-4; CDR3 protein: CASSRGTGTGKEKLFF; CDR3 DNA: TGTGCCAGCAGCCGAGGGACCGGGACAGGGAAAGAAAAACTGTTTTTT
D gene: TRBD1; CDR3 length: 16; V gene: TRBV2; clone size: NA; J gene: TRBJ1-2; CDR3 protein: CASEGTGSGVGYGYTF; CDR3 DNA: TGTGCCAGTGAGGGGACAGGGTCGGGCGTTGGCTATGGCTACACCTTC